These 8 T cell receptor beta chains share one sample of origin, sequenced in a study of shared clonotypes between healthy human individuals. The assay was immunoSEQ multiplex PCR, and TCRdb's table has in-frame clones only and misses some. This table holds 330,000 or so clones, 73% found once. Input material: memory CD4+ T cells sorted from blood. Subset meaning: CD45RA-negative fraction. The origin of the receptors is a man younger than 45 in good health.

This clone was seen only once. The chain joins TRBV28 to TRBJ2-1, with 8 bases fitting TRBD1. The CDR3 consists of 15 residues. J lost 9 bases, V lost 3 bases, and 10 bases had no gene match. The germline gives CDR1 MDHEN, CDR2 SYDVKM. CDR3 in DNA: TGTGCCAGCAGTTTCATAACAGGGGGTTTAAGTGAGCAGTTCTTC. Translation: CASSFITGGLSEQFF. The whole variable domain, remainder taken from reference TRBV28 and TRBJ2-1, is DVKVTQSSRYLVKRTGEKVFLECVQDMDHENMFWYRQDPGLGLRLIYFSYDVKMKEKGDIPEGYSVSREKKERFSLILESASTNQTSMYLCASSFITGGLSEQFFGPGTRLTVL.

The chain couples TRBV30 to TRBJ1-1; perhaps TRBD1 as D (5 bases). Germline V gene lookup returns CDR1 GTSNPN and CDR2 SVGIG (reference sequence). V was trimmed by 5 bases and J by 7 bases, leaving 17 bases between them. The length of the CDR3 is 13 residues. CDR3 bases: TGTGCCTGGGGATTGTGGGGGGGAAATGAAGCTTTCTTT. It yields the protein CAWGLWGGNEAFF.

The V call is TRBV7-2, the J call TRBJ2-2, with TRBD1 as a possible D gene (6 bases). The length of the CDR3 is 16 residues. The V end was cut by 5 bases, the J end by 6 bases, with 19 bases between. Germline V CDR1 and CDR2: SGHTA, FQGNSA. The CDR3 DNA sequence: TGTGCCAGCAGCCCGATATCGGGACAACGGGCCGGGGAGCTGTTTTTT. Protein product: CASSPISGQRAGELFF. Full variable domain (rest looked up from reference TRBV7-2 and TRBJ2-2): GAGVSQSPSNKVTEKGKDVELRCDPISGHTALYWYRQSLGQGLEFLIYFQGNSAPDKSGLPSDRFSAERTGGSVSTLTIQRTQQEDSAVYLCASSPISGQRAGELFFGEGSRLTVL.

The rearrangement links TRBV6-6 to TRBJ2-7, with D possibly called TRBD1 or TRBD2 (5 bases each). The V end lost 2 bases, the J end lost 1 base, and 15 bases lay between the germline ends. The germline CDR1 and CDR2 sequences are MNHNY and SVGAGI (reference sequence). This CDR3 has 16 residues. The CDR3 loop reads CASSYGGHDESYEQYF. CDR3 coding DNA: TGTGCCAGCAGTTACGGAGGACATGACGAATCCTACGAGCAGTACTTC.

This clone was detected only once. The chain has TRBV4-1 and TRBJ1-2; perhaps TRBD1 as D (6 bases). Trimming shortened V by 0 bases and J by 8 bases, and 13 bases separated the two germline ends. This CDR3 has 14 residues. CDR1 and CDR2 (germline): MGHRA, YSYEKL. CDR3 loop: CASSQDRTVWGYTF. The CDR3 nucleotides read TGCGCCAGCAGCCAAGATCGGACAGTATGGGGCTACACCTTC.

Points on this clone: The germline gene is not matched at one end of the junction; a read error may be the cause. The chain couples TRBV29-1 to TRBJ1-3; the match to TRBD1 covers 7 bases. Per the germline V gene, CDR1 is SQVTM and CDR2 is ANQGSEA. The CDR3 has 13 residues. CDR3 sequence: CSVYRGSGSTIYF. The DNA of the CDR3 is TGCAGCGTCTACAGGGGCTCTGGAAGCACCATATATTTT.

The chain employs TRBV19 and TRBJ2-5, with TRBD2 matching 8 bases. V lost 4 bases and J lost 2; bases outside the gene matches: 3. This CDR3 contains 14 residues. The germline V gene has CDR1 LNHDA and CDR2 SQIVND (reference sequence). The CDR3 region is CASSKAGAQETQYF. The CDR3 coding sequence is TGTGCCAGTAGTAAAGCGGGGGCTCAAGAGACCCAGTACTTC.

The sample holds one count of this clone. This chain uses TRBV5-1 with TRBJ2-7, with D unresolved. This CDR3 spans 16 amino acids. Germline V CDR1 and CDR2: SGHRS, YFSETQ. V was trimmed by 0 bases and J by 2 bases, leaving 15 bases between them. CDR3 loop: CASSLGPAAATYEQYF. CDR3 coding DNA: TGCGCCAGCAGCTTGGGTCCGGCTGCGGCTACCTACGAGCAGTACTTC.